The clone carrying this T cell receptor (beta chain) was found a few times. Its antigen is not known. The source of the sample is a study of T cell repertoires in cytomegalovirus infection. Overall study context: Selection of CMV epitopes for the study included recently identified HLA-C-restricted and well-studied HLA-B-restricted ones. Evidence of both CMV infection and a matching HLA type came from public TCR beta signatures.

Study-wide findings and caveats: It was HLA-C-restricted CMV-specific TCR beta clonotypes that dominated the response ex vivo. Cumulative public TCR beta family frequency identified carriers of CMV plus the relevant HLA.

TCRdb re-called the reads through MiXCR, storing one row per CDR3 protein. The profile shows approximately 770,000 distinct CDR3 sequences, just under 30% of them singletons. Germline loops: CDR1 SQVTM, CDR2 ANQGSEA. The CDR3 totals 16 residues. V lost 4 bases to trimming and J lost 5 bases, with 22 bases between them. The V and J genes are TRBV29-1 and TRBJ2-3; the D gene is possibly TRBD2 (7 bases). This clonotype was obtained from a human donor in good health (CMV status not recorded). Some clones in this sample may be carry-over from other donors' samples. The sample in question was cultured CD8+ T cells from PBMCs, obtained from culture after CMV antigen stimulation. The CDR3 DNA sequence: TGCAGCGTTGTCGTGGGGGGGGCTAGGTCACAAGATACGCAGTATTTT. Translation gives CSVVVGGARSQDTQYF.